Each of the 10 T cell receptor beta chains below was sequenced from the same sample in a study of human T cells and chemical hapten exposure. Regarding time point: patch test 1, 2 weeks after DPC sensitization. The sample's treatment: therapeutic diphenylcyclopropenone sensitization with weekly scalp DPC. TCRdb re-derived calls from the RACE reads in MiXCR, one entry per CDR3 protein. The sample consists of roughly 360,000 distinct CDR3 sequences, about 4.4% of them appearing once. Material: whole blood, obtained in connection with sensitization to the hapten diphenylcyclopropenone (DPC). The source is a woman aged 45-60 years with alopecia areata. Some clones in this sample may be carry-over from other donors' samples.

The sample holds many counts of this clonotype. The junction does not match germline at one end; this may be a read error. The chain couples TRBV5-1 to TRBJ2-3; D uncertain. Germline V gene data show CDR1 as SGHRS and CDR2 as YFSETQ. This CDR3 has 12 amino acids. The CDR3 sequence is CASSLEADTQYF. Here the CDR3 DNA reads TGTGCCAGCAGCTTAGAGGCAGATACGCAGTATTTT.

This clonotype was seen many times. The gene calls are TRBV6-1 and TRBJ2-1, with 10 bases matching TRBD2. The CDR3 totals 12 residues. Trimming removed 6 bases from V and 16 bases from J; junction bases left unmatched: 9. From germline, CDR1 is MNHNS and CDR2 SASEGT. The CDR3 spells CASRIPGLAKFF. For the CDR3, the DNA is TGTGCCAGCAGAATACCGGGACTAGCGAAATTCTTC.

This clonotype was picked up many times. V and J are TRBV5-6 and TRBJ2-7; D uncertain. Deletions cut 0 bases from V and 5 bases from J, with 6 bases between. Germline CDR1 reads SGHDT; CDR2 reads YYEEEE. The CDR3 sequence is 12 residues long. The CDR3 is CASSLATDEQYF. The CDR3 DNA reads TGTGCCAGCAGCTTGGCCACGGACGAGCAGTACTTC.

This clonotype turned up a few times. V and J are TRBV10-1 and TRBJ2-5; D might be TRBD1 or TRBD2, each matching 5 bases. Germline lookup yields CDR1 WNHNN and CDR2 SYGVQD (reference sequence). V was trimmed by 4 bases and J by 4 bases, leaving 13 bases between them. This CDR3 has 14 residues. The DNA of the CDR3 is TGCGCCAGCAGTGTTGGCCGGGACCGAGAGACCCAGTACTTC. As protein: CASSVGRDRETQYF.

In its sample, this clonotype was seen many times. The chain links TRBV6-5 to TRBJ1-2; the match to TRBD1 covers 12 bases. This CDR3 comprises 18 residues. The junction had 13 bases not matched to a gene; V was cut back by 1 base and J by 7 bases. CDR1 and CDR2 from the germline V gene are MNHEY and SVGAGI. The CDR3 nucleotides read TGTGCCAGCAGTTACTTATTGGGACAGGGGGCTCTGGGGAGTGGCTACACCTTC. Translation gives CASSYLLGQGALGSGYTF.

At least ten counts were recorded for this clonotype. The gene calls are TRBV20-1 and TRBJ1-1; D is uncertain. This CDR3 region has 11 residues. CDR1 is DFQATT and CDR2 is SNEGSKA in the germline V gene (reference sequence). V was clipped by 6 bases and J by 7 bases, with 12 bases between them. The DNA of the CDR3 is TGCAGTGCCGGGTTACGGGTTGAAGCTTTCTTT. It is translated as CSAGLRVEAFF.

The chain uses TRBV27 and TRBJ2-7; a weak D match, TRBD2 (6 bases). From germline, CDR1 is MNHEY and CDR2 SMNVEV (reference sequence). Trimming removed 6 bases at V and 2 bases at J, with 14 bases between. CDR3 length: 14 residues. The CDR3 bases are TGTGCCAGCAGCCTGGGGGGTAGGGCCTACGAGCAGTACTTC. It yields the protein CASSLGGRAYEQYF.

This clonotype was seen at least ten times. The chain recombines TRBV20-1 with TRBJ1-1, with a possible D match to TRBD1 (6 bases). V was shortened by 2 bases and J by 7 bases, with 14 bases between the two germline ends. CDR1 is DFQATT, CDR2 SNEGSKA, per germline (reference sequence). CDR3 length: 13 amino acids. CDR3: CSARNRALGEAFF. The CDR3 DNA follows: TGCAGTGCTAGAAACAGGGCGTTGGGTGAAGCTTTCTTT.

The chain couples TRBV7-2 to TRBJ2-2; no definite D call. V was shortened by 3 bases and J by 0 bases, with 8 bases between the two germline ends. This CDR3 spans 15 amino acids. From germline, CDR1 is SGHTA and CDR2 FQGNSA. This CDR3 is CASSFRWTNTGELFF. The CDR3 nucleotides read TGTGCCAGCAGCTTCCGCTGGACGAACACCGGGGAGCTGTTTTTT.

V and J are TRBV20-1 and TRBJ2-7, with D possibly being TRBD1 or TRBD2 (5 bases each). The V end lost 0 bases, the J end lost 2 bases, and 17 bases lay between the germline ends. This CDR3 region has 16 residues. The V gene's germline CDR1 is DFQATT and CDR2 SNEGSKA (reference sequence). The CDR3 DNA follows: TGCAGTGCTAGAGATTTTGCAGGGACGGGCCCCTACGAGCAGTACTTC. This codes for CSARDFAGTGPYEQYF.